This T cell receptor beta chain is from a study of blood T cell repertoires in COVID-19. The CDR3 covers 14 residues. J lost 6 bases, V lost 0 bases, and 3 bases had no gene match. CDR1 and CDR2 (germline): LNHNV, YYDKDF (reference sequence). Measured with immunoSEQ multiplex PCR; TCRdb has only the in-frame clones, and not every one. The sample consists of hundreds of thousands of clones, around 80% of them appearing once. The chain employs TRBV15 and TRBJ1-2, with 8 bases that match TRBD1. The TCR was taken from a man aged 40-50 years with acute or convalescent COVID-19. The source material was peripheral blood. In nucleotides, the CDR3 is TGTGCCACCAGCAGAGAGGGACAGGCGAATGGCTACACCTTC. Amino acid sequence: CATSREGQANGYTF.